This T cell receptor beta chain comes out of a study of T-cell memory formation after mild COVID-19. About the study: Largely donor-specific sequence clusters came from a couple of donors. Whole-study results and caveats: Among clones contracting day 15 to 85, CD4/CD8 was balanced, whereas later expanders leaned CD4+. For contracting clones, CD4+ ones sat mainly in CM and EM, CD8+ in EMRA.

This clonotype was counted ten times or more. Its target is not known. The 5'RACE method, run with constant-segment primers, produced TCR alpha and TCR beta cDNA libraries (carrying sample barcodes and UMIs). In TCRdb, the 5' RACE reads were re-called with MiXCR into one record per CDR3 protein. The sample contains fewer than 70,000 distinct CDR3 sequences, 9.5% of which appear only once. V was pared by 2 bases and J by 3 bases, with 6 bases of the junction left unmatched. The CDR3 length is 15 residues. The germline V gene encodes CDR1 SGHTA and CDR2 FQGNSA. The receptor was derived from a man aged 18-30 years who had mild COVID-19 (a few samples of this study predate the infection). Cell type and time point are not known. Material: PBMCs or a T cell subset sorted from them (not recorded which). The V and J genes are TRBV7-2 and TRBJ2-7, with 8 nucleotides matching TRBD1. CDR3 nucleotides: TGTGCCAGCAGCTTAAGTTTCGGACAGGGCTACGAGCAGTACTTC. Its translation: CASSLSFGQGYEQYF. The complete variable domain, with remaining parts taken from reference TRBV7-2 and TRBJ2-7, reads GAGVSQSPSNKVTEKGKDVELRCDPISGHTALYWYRQSLGQGLEFLIYFQGNSAPDKSGLPSDRFSAERTGGSVSTLTIQRTQQEDSAVYLCASSLSFGQGYEQYFGPGTRLTVT.